These T cell receptor beta chains were read from a single sample in a study of HIV-infected children after antiretroviral therapy interruption. TCRdb re-analysed the 3' RACE reads in MiXCR, keeping a single row per CDR3 protein. The sample lists fewer than 50,000 distinct CDR3 sequences, around 4.5% occurring once. The source material was CD45RA+ CD4+ T cells from PBMCs, pooled from several time points, sampled from a donor given antiretroviral therapy, either interrupted or continuous. These receptors were obtained from a pool of human donors with HIV. CDR3s include the opening cysteine and the closing phenylalanine or tryptophan. Fields, in order: clone size, V gene, J gene, D gene, CDR3 protein, CDR3 DNA. The D gene is left open where the match is weak. Size is stated for part of the rows, as once, few or many counts, or as a class when the clone is expanded.

>many|TRBV7-2|TRBJ1-1|TRBD1
CASSPGTASVAEAFF
TGTGCCAGCAGCCCTGGGACAGCCTCGGTCGCTGAAGCTTTCTTT
>few|TRBV7-4|TRBJ1-1|-
CASIDSSMNTEAFF
TGTGCCAGTATCGATAGTAGCATGAACACTGAAGCTTTCTTT
>-|TRBV7-3|TRBJ2-3|-
CASSFGGTDTQYF
TGTGCCAGCAGCTTCGGTGGAACAGATACGCAGTATTTT
>-|TRBV5-1|TRBJ2-2|-
CASTRQGLSGELFF
TGCGCCAGCACTCGACAGGGACTGAGCGGGGAGCTGTTTTTT
>many|TRBV2|TRBJ2-3|-
CASKIKSSTDTQYF
TGTGCCAGCAAGATTAAATCTAGCACAGATACGCAGTATTTT
>many|TRBV3-1|TRBJ2-6|-
CASSLRVFPSRGANVLTF
TGTGCCAGCAGCCTCAGGGTATTCCCGTCCAGAGGGGCCAACGTCCTGACTTTC
>many|TRBV6-1|TRBJ2-5|-
CASRRVTRTQETQYF
TGTGCCAGCAGAAGGGTCACAAGAACTCAAGAGACCCAGTACTTC
>many|TRBV12-3/TRBV12-4|TRBJ1-3|-
CASSFKGGSGNTIYF
TGTGCCAGCAGTTTTAAGGGGGGGTCTGGAAACACCATATATTTT
>many|TRBV7-2|TRBJ1-1|-
CASSLAAGDSEAFF
TGTGCCAGCAGCTTAGCAGCAGGGGACTCTGAAGCTTTCTTT
>many|TRBV28|TRBJ1-6|-
CASTLRGVGNSPLHF
TGTGCCAGCACCCTACGGGGGGTGGGGAATTCACCCCTCCACTTT
>many|TRBV6-1|TRBJ2-2|TRBD2
CASTGTSGENGELFF
TGTGCCAGCACCGGGACTAGCGGGGAAAACGGGGAGCTGTTTTTT
>many|TRBV6-5|TRBJ2-7|TRBD1
CASSYSRTGFYEQCF
TGTGCCAGCAGTTACAGTCGGACAGGATTTTACGAGCAGTGCTTC
>many|TRBV14|TRBJ1-5|-
CASSLSGSGQPQHF
TGTGCCAGCAGCCTAAGTGGCTCGGGTCAGCCCCAGCATTTT
>-|TRBV15|TRBJ1-2|-
CATSRDYKGYAF
TGTGCCACCAGCAGAGATTATAAGGGCTACGCCTTC
>-|TRBV7-9|TRBJ2-1|-
CASSLARSCSENEQFF
TGTGCCAGCAGCTTAGCGAGGAGCTGCTCTGAGAATGAGCAGTTCTTC
>many|TRBV28|TRBJ2-7|-
CASSQDSSPASHEQYF
TGTGCCAGCAGCCAAGACAGTTCCCCGGCGTCCCACGAGCAGTACTTC
>many|TRBV2|TRBJ2-7|-
CASSYSYEQYF
TGTGCCAGCAGTTACAGCTACGAGCAGTACTTC
>few|TRBV5-5|TRBJ1-5|-
CASSLVRDQPQHF
TGTGCCAGCAGCTTGGTCAGAGATCAGCCCCAGCATTTT
>-|TRBV12-3/TRBV12-4|TRBJ2-5|-
CASSNSGPIQETQYF
TGTGCCAGCAGCAACTCGGGACCAATCCAAGAGACCCAGTACTTC
>many|TRBV2|TRBJ2-1|-
CASSLRWVNYAEQFF
TGTGCCAGCAGCTTACGCTGGGTTAACTATGCTGAGCAGTTCTTC
>many|TRBV5-1|TRBJ2-7|-
CASSLERGSEQYF
TGCGCCAGCAGCTTGGAACGGGGAAGCGAGCAGTACTTC
>few|TRBV3-1|TRBJ2-3|-
CASSQSLDTQYF
TGTGCCAGCAGCCAAAGTCTAGATACGCAGTATTTT
>-|TRBV7-3|TRBJ1-6|-
CASSLTGRNSPLHF
TGTGCCAGCAGCTTAACAGGGAGGAATTCACCCCTCCACTTT
>many|TRBV10-1|TRBJ2-2|-
CATRGSNTGELFF
TGCGCCACTCGGGGCTCGAACACCGGGGAGCTGTTTTTT
>many|TRBV4-1|TRBJ1-6|-
CASSQGVLSSYNSPLHF
TGCGCCAGCAGCCAAGGGGTCCTTAGCTCCTATAATTCACCCCTCCACTTT
>many|TRBV10-3|TRBJ2-7|TRBD1
CATHPLPGTGNYEQYF
TGTGCCACCCATCCTCTACCCGGGACAGGGAACTACGAGCAGTACTTC
>-|TRBV29-1|TRBJ1-2|-
CSVPWTHGYTF
TGCAGCGTGCCGTGGACCCATGGCTACACCTTC
>many|TRBV14|TRBJ1-2|-
CASSQDHREMNGYTF
TGTGCCAGCAGCCAAGATCACCGAGAGATGAATGGCTACACCTTC
>many|TRBV20-1|TRBJ2-7|TRBD2
CSASLVAGPYEQYF
TGCAGTGCTAGTCTGGTAGCGGGCCCCTACGAGCAGTACTTC
>many|TRBV5-6|TRBJ1-2|-
CASSRGITNYGYTF
TGTGCCAGCAGTAGAGGGATCACTAACTATGGCTACACCTTC
>many|TRBV19|TRBJ1-4|-
CASSNRQGAEKLFF
TGTGCCAGTAGTAATCGGCAGGGAGCTGAAAAACTGTTTTTT
>-|TRBV4-1|TRBJ2-5|-
CASSQEGRGAMTGETQYF
TGCGCCAGCAGCCAAGAAGGGAGGGGGGCGATGACAGGAGAGACCCAGTACTTC
>medium-sized|TRBV9|TRBJ2-3|-
CASSTRTAADTQYF
TGTGCCAGCAGCACTCGGACTGCGGCAGATACGCAGTATTTT
>many|TRBV27|TRBJ1-6|-
CASSLQHGNNSPLHF
TGTGCCAGCAGTTTACAACATGGGAACAATTCACCCCTCCACTTT
>many|TRBV28|TRBJ2-7|-
CASYTAPYEQYF
TGTGCCAGCTACACGGCGCCTTACGAGCAGTACTTC
>many|TRBV7-2|TRBJ1-1|-
CASSSFGSGGAFF
TGTGCCAGCAGCTCGTTCGGGTCCGGAGGAGCTTTCTTT
>many|TRBV19|TRBJ2-7|-
CAREQRQGSYEQYF
TGTGCCAGAGAACAACGCCAGGGTTCCTACGAGCAGTACTTC
>few|TRBV19|TRBJ2-4|TRBD1
CASSIGQGIAKNIQYF
TGTGCCAGTAGTATAGGACAGGGGATAGCCAAAAACATTCAGTACTTC
>many|TRBV7-2|TRBJ2-4|TRBD2
CASSLPRGVENIQYF
TGTGCCAGCAGCTTACCGCGGGGGGTCGAAAACATTCAGTACTTC
>once|TRBV5-1|TRBJ1-1|-
CASSWELNTEAFF
TGCGCCAGCAGCTGGGAATTGAACACTGAAGCTTTCTTT
>many|TRBV2|TRBJ1-1|-
CASSEEVGAEAFF
TGTGCCAGCAGTGAAGAAGTAGGGGCTGAAGCTTTCTTT
>many|TRBV4-1|TRBJ1-6|-
CASSPGYNSPLHF
TGCGCCAGCAGCCCCGGATATAATTCACCCCTCCACTTT
>many|TRBV12-3/TRBV12-4|TRBJ1-1|-
CASSLGSQNTEAFF
TGTGCCAGCAGTTTAGGCAGCCAGAACACTGAAGCTTTCTTT
>-|TRBV20-1|TRBJ2-1|TRBD2
CSASPASGGNNEQFF
TGCAGTGCTTCCCCAGCTAGCGGGGGAAACAATGAGCAGTTCTTC
>-|TRBV29-1|TRBJ2-3|-
CSVGGLTDTQYF
TGCAGCGTTGGGGGTTTGACGGATACGCAGTATTTT
>many|TRBV30|TRBJ2-3|-
CAWSPEDTQYF
TGTGCCTGGAGTCCAGAAGATACGCAGTATTTT
>many|TRBV29-1|TRBJ2-3|TRBD1
CSVPPGTGRTDTQYF
TGCAGCGTTCCCCCCGGGACAGGTCGCACAGATACGCAGTATTTT
>many|TRBV19|TRBJ2-3|-
CASRSSPGRNTQYF
TGTGCCAGTAGATCTTCGCCAGGACGGAATACGCAGTATTTT
>many|TRBV2|TRBJ1-1|TRBD1
CASSSLDRRNTEAFF
TGTGCCAGCAGTTCGCTGGACAGGCGGAACACTGAAGCTTTCTTT
>many|TRBV27|TRBJ2-1|-
CASQLQGGNEQFF
TGTGCCAGCCAATTACAGGGAGGGAATGAGCAGTTCTTC
>many|TRBV15|TRBJ1-6|TRBD1
CATSRDWGQGVSPLHF
TGTGCCACCAGCAGAGATTGGGGACAGGGGGTTTCACCCCTCCACTTT
>many|TRBV12-3/TRBV12-4|TRBJ2-6|-
CASSFTGANVLTF
TGTGCCAGCAGTTTTACTGGGGCCAACGTCCTGACTTTC
>many|TRBV19|TRBJ1-5|TRBD1
CASRLTGEINQPQHF
TGTGCCAGTAGGTTGACAGGGGAGATCAATCAGCCCCAGCATTTT
>few|TRBV4-1|TRBJ1-4|TRBD1
CASSQQTGVWEKLFF
TGCGCCAGCAGCCAACAGACAGGGGTATGGGAAAAACTGTTTTTT
>medium-sized|TRBV12-3/TRBV12-4|TRBJ1-1|-
CASRPDEIGARNTEAFF
TGTGCCAGCAGACCAGATGAGATCGGAGCCAGGAACACTGAAGCTTTCTTT
>many|TRBV7-2|TRBJ1-5|-
CASSLATGPQHF
TGTGCCAGCAGCTTAGCGACAGGGCCCCAGCATTTT
>many|TRBV3-1|TRBJ1-4|TRBD1
CASSQNRGSGEKLFF
TGTGCCAGCAGCCAAAACAGGGGATCCGGTGAAAAACTGTTTTTT
>many|TRBV20-1|TRBJ2-3|-
CSASPVADTQYF
TGCAGTGCTAGTCCCGTCGCAGATACGCAGTATTTT
>few|TRBV29-1|TRBJ2-1|TRBD2
CSVGSEASGLYNEQFF
TGCAGCGTTGGCTCTGAGGCTAGCGGCCTATACAATGAGCAGTTCTTC
>-|TRBV3-1|TRBJ2-5|TRBD2
CASSQDPGLADFRAQYF
TGTGCCAGCAGCCAAGACCCGGGACTAGCGGACTTCCGGGCCCAGTACTTC